Following are 19 T cell receptor beta chains from one sample sequenced in a study of human T cells and chemical hapten exposure. TCRdb re-analysed the RACE reads in MiXCR, keeping a single row per CDR3 protein. The data show approximately 85,000 distinct CDR3 sequences, about a tenth seen once. Indicated time point: patch test 2, 6 weeks after DPC sensitization. Treatment given: therapeutic diphenylcyclopropenone sensitization with weekly scalp DPC. Sequenced here: whole blood, sampled in connection with sensitization to the hapten diphenylcyclopropenone (DPC). All receptors come from a woman aged 30 to 39 with alopecia areata. Some clones in this sample may be carry-over from other donors' samples.

This clonotype has only a few counts. This chain links TRBV7-8 with TRBJ2-7; D is unresolved. The ends were cut back, 1 base at V and 4 bases at J, with 11 bases in the middle. CDR1 is SGHVS, CDR2 FQNEAQ, per germline. CDR3 length equals 14 residues. For the CDR3, the DNA is TGTGCCAGCAGCTTAGGCCTGGGAAGGTACGAGCAGTACTTC. Translating gives CASSLGLGRYEQYF.

This clonotype was counted many times. The chain uses TRBV6-6 and TRBJ1-2; TRBD1 is a possible D gene (6 bases). The CDR3 consists of 15 residues. Per germline, CDR1 MNHNY and CDR2 SVGAGI (reference sequence). Trimming removed 4 bases at V and 4 bases at J, with 16 bases between. CDR3 sequence reads: CASSFQGGVSYGYTF. CDR3 coding DNA: TGTGCCAGCAGTTTCCAAGGGGGGGTTTCCTATGGCTACACCTTC.

This clonotype was seen many times. The J gene is TRBJ2-7, the V gene TRBV29-1; perhaps D is TRBD1 or TRBD2 (5 bases each). The CDR3 has 16 amino acids. Per the germline V gene, CDR1 is SQVTM and CDR2 is ANQGSEA. The V and J ends lost 3 bases and 2 bases respectively, with 20 bases between them. The CDR3 DNA follows: TGCAGCGTTGACGGTTCCTCCCGGGACGGTACCTACGAGCAGTACTTC. It is translated as CSVDGSSRDGTYEQYF.

At least ten counts were recorded for this clonotype. The genes are TRBV4-2 and TRBJ2-1, with D unresolved. The CDR3 totals 16 residues. Germline V CDR1 and CDR2: LGHNA, YNFKEQ. Trimming shortened V by 1 base and J by 4 bases, and 14 bases separated the two germline ends. The CDR3 DNA sequence: TGTGCCAGCAGCCAAGTGATGGGGATAGGGTACAATGAGCAGTTCTTC. It is translated as CASSQVMGIGYNEQFF.

The V gene is TRBV7-6, the J gene TRBJ2-3; D could derive from TRBD1 or TRBD2 (5 bases each). V dropped 3 bases and J dropped 6 bases, with 13 bases sitting between them. Germline-derived CDR1 and CDR2 are SGHVS and FNYEAQ. CDR3 length equals 14 residues. The CDR3 nucleotides read TGTGCCAGCAGCTTTGGGGCTAGCCGGGATACGCAGTATTTT. As protein: CASSFGASRDTQYF.

This clonotype was seen a few times. This chain connects TRBV11-2 to TRBJ2-2; D remains ambiguous. V dropped 5 bases and J dropped 4 bases, with 17 bases sitting between them. The CDR3 totals 16 residues. CDR1 and CDR2 (germline): SGHAT, FQNNGV. CDR3 sequence: CASSPTSTTSTGELFF. For the CDR3, the DNA is TGTGCCAGCAGCCCCACTTCCACCACCTCCACCGGGGAGCTGTTTTTT.

This clonotype came up a few times. V is TRBV20-1 and J is TRBJ1-1, with D hard to call. The CDR3 runs to 12 residues. V lost 5 bases, J lost 0 bases, and 7 bases lay in between. Germline loops: CDR1 DFQATT, CDR2 SNEGSKA (reference sequence). In DNA, the CDR3 is TGCAGTGCTTCGTTCCTGAACACTGAAGCTTTCTTT. Its translation is CSASFLNTEAFF.

Only a few counts were recorded for this clonotype. This chain connects TRBV12-3 or TRBV12-4 to TRBJ1-1; TRBD1 matches at 8 bases. CDR3 length equals 14 residues. V was clipped by 6 bases and J by 2 bases; unmatched bases: 5. This CDR3 is CASSETGVNTEAFF. The CDR3 DNA reads as TGTGCCAGCAGCGAGACAGGGGTAAACACTGAAGCTTTCTTT.

There are many counts of this clonotype. The V gene is TRBV3-1, the J gene TRBJ1-2, with D possibly being TRBD1 (5 bases). The CDR3 has 15 residues. Germline CDR1 LGHDT, CDR2 YNNKEL (reference sequence). V lost 3 bases to trimming and J lost 7 bases, with 18 bases between them. This chain's CDR3 is CASSHAIGGESGYTF. CDR3 coding DNA: TGTGCCAGCAGCCACGCCATCGGGGGGGAGAGTGGCTACACCTTC.

Comment on this clonotype: This clone may be a read error of a much larger clone one base away. The chain employs TRBV5-6 and TRBJ1-4; weak D call: TRBD1 (6 bases). Trimming took off 10 bases at V and 7 bases at J, with 17 bases between the two ends. CDR3 size: 13 residues. CDR1 SGHDT and CDR2 YYEEEE come from the germline V gene. The CDR3 DNA reads as TGTGCCTGCACGACCTGGGGGGCTGAAAAACTGTTTTTT. Amino acids: CACTTWGAEKLFF.

This clonotype was observed a few times. The chain employs TRBV7-6 and TRBJ2-1; no definite D call. Germline CDR1 SGHVS, CDR2 FNYEAQ. Trimming took 2 bases from V and 1 from J, leaving 6 bases between them. The CDR3 length is 14 residues. The CDR3 region is CASSLRESYNEQFF. The CDR3, as DNA: TGTGCCAGCAGCTTACGCGAATCCTACAATGAGCAGTTCTTC.

This clonotype came up a few times. The chain combines TRBV10-3 with TRBJ2-7; D call uncertain. This CDR3 is 12 amino acids long. The germline CDR1 and CDR2 sequences are ENHRY and SYGVKD. The ends were cut back, 4 bases at V and 7 bases at J, with 11 bases in the middle. The CDR3, as DNA: TGTGCCATCAGTGGAGTGCCAGAGGAGCAGTACTTC. Its protein product is CAISGVPEEQYF.

The table lists this clonotype with many counts. The genes are TRBV12-5 and TRBJ1-4; 8 nucleotides match TRBD1. The junction had 7 bases not matched to a gene; V was cut back by 8 bases and J by 8 bases. This CDR3 has 13 residues. CDR1 LGHNT and CDR2 FRNRAP come from the germline V gene. The CDR3 here is CASSDRVGEKLFF. DNA for the CDR3: TGTGCTAGTTCGGACAGGGTGGGGGAAAAACTGTTTTTT.

There are many counts of this clonotype. The chain is built from TRBV20-1 and TRBJ1-1; possibly TRBD1 for D (5 bases). This CDR3 comprises 14 residues. The V gene lost 3 bases and the J gene lost 4 bases, with 15 bases spanning the gap. Germline CDR1 DFQATT, CDR2 SNEGSKA (reference sequence). CDR3 sequence: CSARGTGYGTEAFF. As DNA, the CDR3 is TGCAGTGCTAGGGGGACGGGGTATGGCACTGAAGCTTTCTTT.

The sample holds many counts of this clonotype. This chain links TRBV5-4 with TRBJ2-7; 7 nucleotides match TRBD2. Trimming cost V 3 bases and J 5 bases; bases outside gene matches: 20. This CDR3 is 18 amino acids long. Germline values: CDR1 SGHNT, CDR2 YYREEE (reference sequence). CDR3 DNA: TGTGCCAGCAGCTCCCCCTTGGGGGAGGGCGTCAACCGACACGAGCAGTACTTC. Its translation: CASSSPLGEGVNRHEQYF.

The table lists this clonotype with many counts. The chain recombines TRBV2 with TRBJ1-5; no clear D gene. The ends were cut back, 2 bases at V and 4 bases at J, with 12 bases in the middle. Per the germline V gene, CDR1 is SNHLY and CDR2 is FYNNEI. The CDR3 has 15 residues. In DNA, the CDR3 is TGTGCCAGCAGTGAAAACGACCTAAAAAATCAGCCCCAGCATTTT. Translation: CASSENDLKNQPQHF.

The table lists this clonotype with many counts. This chain links TRBV7-8 with TRBJ2-1; D is possibly TRBD2 (6 bases). V was shortened by 5 bases and J by 3 bases, with 17 bases between the two germline ends. The CDR3 sequence is 16 residues long. Looked up from germline, CDR1 is SGHVS and CDR2 is FQNEAQ. CDR3 bases: TGTGCCAGCAGCCCCCTTCGGCTAGCGAGCTACAATGAGCAGTTCTTC. As protein: CASSPLRLASYNEQFF. Filled out from reference TRBV7-8 and TRBJ2-1, the complete variable domain reads GAGVSQSPRYKVAKRGQDVALRCDPISGHVSLFWYQQALGQGPEFLTYFQNEAQLDKSGLPSDRFFAERPEGSVSTLKIQRTQQEDSAVYLCASSPLRLASYNEQFFGPGTRLTVL.

The sample holds many counts of this clonotype. V usage is TRBV12-3 or TRBV12-4 and J usage is TRBJ1-1, with D maybe TRBD1 (6 bases). V shed 5 bases and J shed 0 bases, with 16 bases lying between them. The CDR3 is 16 amino acids. The DNA for the CDR3 is TGTGCCAGCAGTCCGGGGGGCCCCACACTGAACACTGAAGCTTTCTTT. It specifies CASSPGGPTLNTEAFF.

This clonotype was detected many times. The CDR3 loop is CASSQSSGTGSFF. As DNA, the CDR3 is TGTGCCAGCAGCCAATCTTCCGGGACAGGGAGTTTCTTT. This rearrangement joins TRBV6-6 to TRBJ1-1; 9 bases are shared with TRBD1. The CDR3 runs 13 residues. Unmatched junction bases numbered 12, after V lost 6 bases and J lost 13 bases. CDR1 is MNHNY and CDR2 is SVGAGI in the germline V gene (reference sequence).